This entry lists 26 T cell receptor beta chains sequenced from one sample in a study of blood T cell repertoires in COVID-19. Here immunoSEQ multiplex PCR was the method, and the copy in TCRdb shows in-frame clones only, minus some. The sample includes over 85,000 clones, approximately 87% of them seen just once. Sequencing was done on a sample of peripheral blood. The receptor source for this set is a human donor in a cohort sampled during active COVID-19.

The chain combines TRBV7-3 with TRBJ2-1; 7 nucleotides align to TRBD2. The V segment lost 4 bases and the J segment 0 bases; nucleotides outside the gene matches: 3. Germline V gene lookup returns CDR1 SGHTA and CDR2 FQGTGA. The CDR3 runs 15 residues. The chain's CDR3 is CASSWGGGSYNEQFF. The DNA of the CDR3 is TGTGCCAGCAGCTGGGGGGGAGGCTCCTACAATGAGCAGTTCTTC.

This chain uses TRBV5-6 with TRBJ1-5, with 9 positions matching TRBD1. J lost 3 bases, V lost 3 bases, and 7 bases had no gene match. The CDR3 is 16 residues long. The V gene's germline CDR1 is SGHDT and CDR2 YYEEEE. CDR3 nucleotides: TGTGCCAGCAGCTCGTTGGACAGGGGTGACAATCAGCCCCAGCATTTT. This sequence encodes CASSSLDRGDNQPQHF.

This rearrangement joins TRBV27 to TRBJ2-3, with a possible D match to TRBD2 (6 bases). CDR1 and CDR2 from the germline V gene are MNHEY and SMNVEV (reference sequence). Trimming left V 5 bases short and J 2 bases short, with 14 bases between. There are 15 residues in the CDR3. CDR3 sequence (DNA): TGTGCCAGCAGTACCAGCGGGTGGAACACAGATACGCAGTATTTT. Amino acids: CASSTSGWNTDTQYF.

The chain employs TRBV10-2 and TRBJ1-1; D is unclear. The V gene lost 1 base and the J gene lost 10 bases, with 10 bases spanning the gap. The CDR3 is made up of 12 amino acids. Germline values: CDR1 WSHSY, CDR2 SAAADI. The CDR3 region has the DNA TGCGCCAGCAGTGAGTATTACTATGGAGCTTTCTTT. This sequence encodes CASSEYYYGAFF.

This clone was recorded a few times. The J gene is TRBJ2-3, the V gene TRBV5-1; the D gene is possibly TRBD1 (6 bases). CDR3 length: 15 residues. V lost 4 bases and J 2 bases, leaving 14 bases between the germline ends. Germline V gene sequence: CDR1 SGHRS, CDR2 YFSETQ. CDR3 sequence: CASSPRGLFTDTQYF. CDR3 sequence (DNA): TGCGCCAGCAGCCCCAGGGGTCTTTTCACAGATACGCAGTATTTT.

The chain links TRBV27 to TRBJ2-7, with TRBD2 matching over 8 bases. With V trimmed by 7 bases and J by 1 base, 6 bases remained unmatched. This CDR3 spans 14 amino acids. The germline V gene has CDR1 MNHEY and CDR2 SMNVEV (reference sequence). The CDR3 spells CASTLTSGSYEQYF. CDR3 nucleotides: TGTGCCAGCACCCTCACTAGCGGTTCCTACGAGCAGTACTTC.

The chain has TRBV5-5 and TRBJ1-4, with 8 bases aligning to TRBD1. V lost 4 bases, J lost 8 bases, and 7 bases stayed unmatched. The length of the CDR3 is 14 residues. Per the germline V gene, CDR1 is SGHKS and CDR2 is YYEKEE (reference sequence). CDR3 nucleotide sequence: TGTGCCAGCAGCCTTCAGGGGGCAGGAGAAAAACTGTTTTTT. Encoded protein: CASSLQGAGEKLFF.

The chain recombines TRBV29-1 with TRBJ1-2; 10 bases line up with TRBD1. Trimming removed 4 bases from V and 7 bases from J; junction bases left unmatched: 6. The CDR3 covers 13 residues. Per the germline V gene, CDR1 is SQVTM and CDR2 is ANQGSEA. CDR3 nucleotides: TGCAGCGTTGGCGGACAGGGGGGGAGTGGCTACACCTTC. This codes for CSVGGQGGSGYTF. Full variable domain (missing parts from reference TRBV29-1 and TRBJ1-2): SAVISQKPSRDICQRGTSLTIQCQVDSQVTMMFWYRQQPGQSLTLIATANQGSEATYESGFVIDKFPISRPNLTFSTLTVSNMSPEDSSIYLCSVGGQGGSGYTFGSGTRLTVV.

V and J are TRBV25-1 and TRBJ2-1; 11 nucleotides match TRBD2. Germline V lookup: CDR1 MGHDK, CDR2 SYGVNS. Trimming removed 5 bases from V and 6 bases from J; junction bases left unmatched: 0. The CDR3 is 13 amino acids. CDR3: CASSLAGGNEQFF. CDR3 bases: TGTGCCAGCAGTCTAGCGGGGGGCAATGAGCAGTTCTTC.

The rearrangement uses TRBV3-1 (or the pseudogene TRBV3-2) and TRBJ2-7; unclear D gene. Germline V gene sequence: CDR1 LGHDT, CDR2 YNNKEL (reference sequence). There are 16 residues in the CDR3. V gave up 0 bases and J gave up 2 bases, with 14 bases separating them. CDR3 protein: CASSQDLNLRAYEQYF. The CDR3 DNA sequence: TGTGCCAGCAGCCAAGATCTTAACCTCCGGGCCTACGAGCAGTACTTC.

This sequence joins TRBV12-3 or TRBV12-4 and TRBJ2-3, with a possible D match to TRBD1 (6 bases). The ends were cut back, 8 bases at V and 2 bases at J, with 11 bases in the middle. The CDR3 contains 13 residues. For the CDR3, the DNA is TGTGCCAGCGGCCGACAGGCCACAGATACGCAGTATTTT. Translating gives CASGRQATDTQYF.

The V and J genes are TRBV7-2 and TRBJ2-3, with 7 bases that match TRBD2. The CDR3 runs to 14 residues. Germline CDR1 reads SGHTA; CDR2 reads FQGNSA. Trimming removed 8 bases from V and 3 bases from J; junction bases left unmatched: 8. The CDR3 DNA reads TGTGCCAGCCGGCCGGGAGGTCCGACAGATACGCAGTATTTT. It translates to CASRPGGPTDTQYF. Full variable domain (outside the CDR3, taken from reference TRBV7-2 and TRBJ2-3): GAGVSQSPSNKVTEKGKDVELRCDPISGHTALYWYRQSLGQGLEFLIYFQGNSAPDKSGLPSDRFSAERTGGSVSTLTIQRTQQEDSAVYLCASRPGGPTDTQYFGPGTRLTVL.

This rearrangement joins TRBV3-1 (or the pseudogene TRBV3-2) to TRBJ1-1, with D possibly TRBD1 on 6 matching bases. V gave up 4 bases and J gave up 7 bases, with 16 bases separating them. The V gene's germline CDR1 is LGHDT and CDR2 YNNKEL (reference sequence). This CDR3 is 14 amino acids long. The CDR3 DNA sequence: TGTGCCAGCAGCCTCCGGACAGTAAAGGGTGAAGCTTTCTTT. It specifies CASSLRTVKGEAFF.

The CDR3 sequence is CASSIGRTGGNQPQHF. The CDR3 DNA sequence: TGTGCCAGTAGTATAGGTAGGACAGGTGGAAACCAGCCCCAGCATTTT. The chain carries TRBV19 and TRBJ1-5, with TRBD1 matching over 7 bases. With 1 base clipped from V and 7 bases from J, the junction kept 10 bases outside the gene matches. This CDR3 spans 16 amino acids. Germline CDR1 is LNHDA and CDR2 is SQIVND (reference sequence).

The chain recombines TRBV5-1 with TRBJ2-2; 7 positions agree with TRBD2. The V gene's germline CDR1 is SGHRS and CDR2 YFSETQ. The CDR3 covers 15 residues. The junction had 5 bases not matched to a gene; V was cut back by 1 base and J by 5 bases. In DNA, the CDR3 is TGCGCCAGCAGCTTGAGATGGGGGGGAACCGGGGAGCTGTTTTTT. This translates into CASSLRWGGTGELFF.

This chain uses TRBV3-1 (or the pseudogene TRBV3-2) with TRBJ1-1, with a tentative D call TRBD1 (6 bases). The CDR3 is made up of 16 amino acids. Germline lookup yields CDR1 LGHDT and CDR2 YNNKEL (reference sequence). V was cut by 3 bases and J by 4 bases, with 18 bases left in between. The CDR3 region is CASSHSPTGPSTEAFF. The CDR3 DNA follows: TGTGCCAGCAGCCATTCTCCGACAGGCCCTAGCACTGAAGCTTTCTTT.

The CDR3 loop is CSVGGGREADTQYF. CDR3 DNA: TGCAGCGTCGGCGGTGGGCGGGAGGCAGATACGCAGTATTTT. V is TRBV29-1 and J is TRBJ2-3; the match to TRBD2 covers 8 bases. CDR3 length: 14 amino acids. Losses at the gene ends were 6 bases for V and 4 bases for J; bases not matched to a gene: 9. Germline values: CDR1 SQVTM, CDR2 ANQGSEA.

CDR3 DNA sequence: TGTGCCAGCAGTTACCTATTGGGGACAGGGGTCCCCGAGCAGTACTTC. It codes for CASSYLLGTGVPEQYF. The chain recombines TRBV6-5 with TRBJ2-7, with 10 bases lining up with TRBD1. Looked up from germline, CDR1 is MNHEY and CDR2 is SVGAGI. The CDR3 runs to 16 residues. Germline trimming cut 2 bases from V and 6 bases from J; bases unmatched to any gene: 10.

This clone was counted between two and nine times. The sample contains more than one DNA sequence encoding this CDR3. The chain uses TRBV5-1 and TRBJ2-5; D ambiguous. The ends were cut back, 0 bases at V and 2 bases at J, with 8 bases in the middle. The CDR3 is 14 residues long. The germline gives CDR1 SGHRS, CDR2 YFSETQ. CDR3 sequence (DNA): TGCGCCAGCAGCTTGGGGAGTCTGCAAGAGACCCAGTACTTC. This translates into CASSLGSLQETQYF. The variable domain in full, completed from reference TRBV5-1 and TRBJ2-5, reads KAGVTQTPRYLIKTRGQQVTLSCSPISGHRSVSWYQQTPGQGLQFLFEYFSETQRNKGNFPGRFSGRQFSNSRSEMNVSTLELGDSALYLCASSLGSLQETQYFGPGTRLLVL.

The genes are TRBV9 and TRBJ1-6; D unclear. V lost 3 bases, J lost 0 bases, and 10 bases lay in between. Germline values: CDR1 SGDLS, CDR2 YYNGEE. The CDR3 has 16 residues. CDR3 DNA: TGTGCCAGCAGCGAGAAAGTTAGCTCCTATAATTCACCCCTCCACTTT. It codes for CASSEKVSSYNSPLHF.

In DNA form, the CDR3 reads TGTGCCAGCAGAGCTACAGGGGGAGGCAATCAGCCCCAGCATTTT. Its translation: CASRATGGGNQPQHF. The V and J genes are TRBV6-5 and TRBJ1-5; 8 bases map to TRBD1. Trimming took 6 bases from V and 2 from J; bases not matched to a gene: 6. The CDR3 spans 15 residues. Germline CDR1 and CDR2: MNHEY and SVGAGI.

This clone was observed a few times. The V call is TRBV10-1, the J call TRBJ1-5; possibly TRBD1 for D (5 bases). CDR1 and CDR2 from the germline V gene are WNHNN and SYGVQD (reference sequence). The CDR3 loop spans 13 amino acids. The V and J ends lost 5 bases and 8 bases respectively, with 13 bases between them. In DNA form, the CDR3 reads TGCGCCAGCAGTAAGGGGTTGATGGAGCCCCAGCATTTT. It is translated as CASSKGLMEPQHF.

The CDR3 protein is CASSPRGAGLAGGNEQFF. CDR3 nucleotide sequence: TGTGCCAGCTCACCTCGAGGGGCCGGACTAGCGGGAGGAAATGAGCAGTTCTTC. This sequence joins TRBV18 and TRBJ2-1; 14 bases match TRBD2. Germline-derived CDR1 and CDR2 are KGHSH and LQKENI. Unmatched junction bases numbered 11, after V lost 3 bases and J lost 7 bases. The CDR3 consists of 18 residues.

V gene TRBV24-1 combines with J gene TRBJ1-1, with TRBD1 matching over 10 bases. The CDR3 consists of 14 residues. V was pared by 12 bases and J by 1 base, with 7 bases of the junction left unmatched. Germline V gene sequence: CDR1 KGHDR, CDR2 SFDVKD. CDR3 protein: CAAGTGDANTEAFF. For the CDR3, the DNA is TGTGCCGCCGGGACAGGGGACGCGAACACTGAAGCTTTCTTT.

The J gene is TRBJ2-1, the V gene TRBV5-8; 8 positions match TRBD1. With V trimmed by 3 bases and J by 5 bases, 7 bases remained unmatched. CDR1 SGHTS and CDR2 YDEGEE come from the germline V gene. The CDR3 runs 15 residues. The CDR3 coding sequence is TGTGCCAGCAGCTCCTACAGGGGGGACAACAATGAGCAGTTCTTC. It yields the protein CASSSYRGDNNEQFF.

J is TRBJ2-1 and V is TRBV5-1, with TRBD2 matching over 8 bases. V lost 4 bases, J lost 3 bases, and 3 bases stayed unmatched. The CDR3 contains 14 residues. The germline V gene encodes CDR1 SGHRS and CDR2 YFSETQ. CDR3 region: CASSLSGGYNEQFF. DNA for the CDR3: TGCGCCAGCAGCCTGAGCGGGGGCTACAATGAGCAGTTCTTC.